This TCR beta chain was profiled in a study of graft-versus-host responses after intestinal transplantation. Regarding the study as a whole: Levels of circulating GvH clones at their peak were associated with early post-transplant HvG declines. GvH clonotypes were identified within recipient marrow, with a subset emerging first in ileum or blood.

Data came from immunoSEQ multiplex PCR; TCRdb stores just in-frame clones and leaves some out. This table holds about 99,000 clones, about nine tenths found once. The CDR3 loop spans 10 amino acids. Germline V gene data show CDR1 as PRHDT and CDR2 as FYEKMQ (reference sequence). V lost 11 bases and J 4 bases, leaving 8 bases between the germline ends. This clone appeared a single time. Its antigen is currently unknown. Sequences were derived from unstimulated CD8+ T cells sorted from spleen or lymph node cells, sampled before transplant. The genes are TRBV13 and TRBJ1-1, with no clear D. This receptor was identified in a human donor who was the organ donor for an intestinal transplant. The CDR3 DNA reads TGTGCCGCCGGTGGCACTGAAGCTTTCTTT. It encodes CAAGGTEAFF.